The source of this T cell receptor (beta chain) is a study of blood T cell repertoires in COVID-19. About the research overall: Sample material is recorded as cDNA or gDNA derived from T cells, B-cell-depleted T cells, or PBMCs.

Original processing notes: Estimates of nucleated cell counts were drawn from the amplification of reference gene primers. Sequenced by immunoSEQ multiplex PCR; TCRdb stores in-frame clones only, minus some. That table gives V, J and clone size, and the DNA gave D and trimming. This table holds 180,000 or so clones, 85% to 90% found once. The V and J ends lost 4 bases and 0 bases respectively, with 16 bases between them. This CDR3 spans 17 amino acids. CDR1 and CDR2 (germline): MNHEY, SMNVEV (reference sequence). The specimen was peripheral blood. The TCR originated in a woman at least 80 years old in a cohort sampled during active or convalescent COVID-19. V is TRBV27 and J is TRBJ2-1; D is uncertain. CDR3 protein: CASSSKPRMSSYNEQFF. CDR3 sequence (DNA): TGTGCCAGCAGTTCCAAGCCCCGAATGAGCTCCTACAATGAGCAGTTCTTC.